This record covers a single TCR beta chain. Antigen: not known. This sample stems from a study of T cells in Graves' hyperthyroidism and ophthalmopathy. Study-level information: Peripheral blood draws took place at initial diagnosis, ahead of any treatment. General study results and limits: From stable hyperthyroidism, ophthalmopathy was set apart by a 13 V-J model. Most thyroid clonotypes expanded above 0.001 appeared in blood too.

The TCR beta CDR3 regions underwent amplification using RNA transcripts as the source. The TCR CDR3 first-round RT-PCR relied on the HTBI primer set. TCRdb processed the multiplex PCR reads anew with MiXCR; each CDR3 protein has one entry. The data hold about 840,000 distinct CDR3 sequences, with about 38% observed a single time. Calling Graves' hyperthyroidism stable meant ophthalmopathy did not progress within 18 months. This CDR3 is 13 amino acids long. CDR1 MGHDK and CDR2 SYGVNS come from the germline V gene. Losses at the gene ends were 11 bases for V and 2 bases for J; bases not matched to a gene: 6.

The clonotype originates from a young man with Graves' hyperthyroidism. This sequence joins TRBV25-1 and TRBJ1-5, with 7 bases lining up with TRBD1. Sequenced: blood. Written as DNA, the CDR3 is TGTGCCTTACAGGGGAGAGGCAATCAGCCCCAGCATTTT. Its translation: CALQGRGNQPQHF.